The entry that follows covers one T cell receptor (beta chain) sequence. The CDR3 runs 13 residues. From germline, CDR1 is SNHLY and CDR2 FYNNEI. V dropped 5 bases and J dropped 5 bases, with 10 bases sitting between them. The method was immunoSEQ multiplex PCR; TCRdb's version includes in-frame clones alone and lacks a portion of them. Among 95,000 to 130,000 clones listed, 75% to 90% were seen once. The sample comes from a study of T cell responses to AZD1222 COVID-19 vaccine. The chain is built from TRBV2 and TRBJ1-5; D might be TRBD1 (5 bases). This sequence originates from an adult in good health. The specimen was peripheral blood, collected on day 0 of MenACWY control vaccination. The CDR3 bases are TGTGCCAGCAGTAGGGAAGGGGATCAGCCCCAGCATTTT. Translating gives CASSREGDQPQHF.